A single sample gave rise to the 8 T cell receptor beta chains below, sequenced in a study of T cell repertoires in cytomegalovirus infection. Their specific antigens are unknown. TCRdb re-derived calls from the reads in MiXCR, one entry per CDR3 protein. The sample has tens of thousands of distinct CDR3 sequences, 20% to 25% seen once; the top ten hold around 70%. This specimen was CD8+ T cells from cultured PBMCs, taken from culture after CMV antigen stimulation. These receptors were taken from a human donor in good health (CMV status not recorded). Some clones in this sample may be carry-over from other donors' samples.

The sample holds many counts of this clonotype. This chain joins TRBV7-2 and TRBJ2-3; D is perhaps TRBD1 (5 bases). The V gene's germline CDR1 is SGHTA and CDR2 FQGNSA. There are 16 residues in the CDR3. V shed 1 base and J shed 4 bases, with 15 bases lying between them. This chain's CDR3 is CASSLDRPPYADTQYF. CDR3 coding DNA: TGTGCCAGCAGCTTAGACAGGCCCCCATACGCAGATACGCAGTATTTT.

The chain combines TRBV4-1 with TRBJ1-5; no clear D gene. V lost 3 bases and J lost 2, with 14 bases in between. The germline V gene encodes CDR1 MGHRA and CDR2 YSYEKL. This CDR3 region has 16 residues. The CDR3 protein is CASSQVAEVGNQPQHF. In DNA form, the CDR3 reads TGCGCCAGCAGCCAGGTGGCCGAAGTCGGCAATCAGCCCCAGCATTTT.

This clonotype was observed a single time. This chain uses TRBV27 with TRBJ2-5; D gene ambiguous. The CDR3 totals 15 residues. Trimming removed 4 bases at V and 1 base at J, with 13 bases between. Germline V gene lookup returns CDR1 MNHEY and CDR2 SMNVEV (reference sequence). The CDR3 reads CASSSSWAFQETQYF. The CDR3 DNA reads TGTGCCAGCAGTTCCTCTTGGGCGTTCCAAGAGACCCAGTACTTC.

There are a few counts of this clonotype. This sequence joins TRBV2 and TRBJ1-5; D is unclear. Trimming removed 6 bases from V and 2 bases from J, with 17 bases in between. This CDR3 is built from 16 residues. Looked up from germline, CDR1 is SNHLY and CDR2 is FYNNEI. The DNA for the CDR3 is TGTGCCAGCAGGGGCAGGACGGATCTCCGCAATCAGCCCCAGCATTTT. Translation gives CASRGRTDLRNQPQHF.

V usage is TRBV4-2 and J usage is TRBJ1-4; 10 positions agree with TRBD1. Losses at the gene ends were 1 base for V and 8 bases for J; bases not matched to a gene: 13. This CDR3 comprises 18 residues. Looked up from germline, CDR1 is LGHNA and CDR2 is YNFKEQ. The CDR3 bases are TGTGCCAGCAGCCAAGCGGGGACAGGGGAATGGAGGATGGAAAAACTGTTTTTT. This encodes CASSQAGTGEWRMEKLFF.

The chain combines TRBV4-1 with TRBJ1-5; D is unresolved. Germline CDR1 MGHRA, CDR2 YSYEKL. The CDR3 covers 15 residues. Trimming removed 1 base at V and 0 bases at J, with 7 bases between. The CDR3 sequence: CASSQAVLSNQPQHF. CDR3 coding DNA: TGCGCCAGCAGCCAAGCCGTTCTTAGCAATCAGCCCCAGCATTTT.

The chain has TRBV27 and TRBJ2-7; 7 nucleotides align to TRBD1. The J segment lost 4 bases and the V segment lost 8 bases, leaving 17 bases of the junction unmatched. The germline V gene has CDR1 MNHEY and CDR2 SMNVEV (reference sequence). The CDR3 contains 16 residues. CDR3: CASDGKRGNRGYEQYF. CDR3 coding DNA: TGTGCCAGCGACGGGAAAAGGGGCAACAGGGGTTACGAGCAGTACTTC.

This clonotype was counted only a few times. The chain employs TRBV7-8 and TRBJ1-6; TRBD1 might be the D (6 bases). CDR3 length: 19 amino acids. The V end lost 0 bases, the J end lost 1 base, and 16 bases lay between the germline ends. Germline values: CDR1 SGHVS, CDR2 FQNEAQ. The CDR3 sequence is CASSLAGAGQWSYNSPLHF. The CDR3 nucleotides read TGTGCCAGCAGCTTAGCGGGGGCAGGGCAATGGTCCTATAATTCACCCCTCCACTTT.